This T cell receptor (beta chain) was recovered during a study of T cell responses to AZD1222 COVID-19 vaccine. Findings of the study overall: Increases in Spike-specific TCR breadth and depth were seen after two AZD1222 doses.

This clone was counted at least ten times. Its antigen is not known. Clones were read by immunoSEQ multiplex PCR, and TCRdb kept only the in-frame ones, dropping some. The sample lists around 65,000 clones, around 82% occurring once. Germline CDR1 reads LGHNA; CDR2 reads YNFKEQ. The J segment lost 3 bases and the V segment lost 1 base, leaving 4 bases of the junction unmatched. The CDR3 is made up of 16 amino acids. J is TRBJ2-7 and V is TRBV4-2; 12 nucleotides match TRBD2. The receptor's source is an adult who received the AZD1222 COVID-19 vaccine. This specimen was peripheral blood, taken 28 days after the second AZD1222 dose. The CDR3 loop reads CASSQGLAGESYEQYF. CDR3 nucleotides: TGTGCCAGCAGCCAAGGACTAGCGGGAGAAAGCTACGAGCAGTACTTC.